Following are 20 T cell receptor beta chains from one sample sequenced in a study of blood T cell repertoires in COVID-19. The table came from immunoSEQ multiplex PCR; TCRdb's copy has only in-frame clones and leaves some out. The sample shows approximately 280,000 clones, approximately 90% of them seen only once. Sequencing input: peripheral blood. The receptors originated from a man aged 35-49 years with acute or convalescent COVID-19.

The chain links TRBV6-4 to TRBJ2-1, with D perhaps TRBD2 (5 bases). CDR3 length: 14 amino acids. Trimming left V 4 bases short and J 4 bases short, with 11 bases between. Germline lookup yields CDR1 MRHNA and CDR2 SNTAGT. The CDR3 region has the DNA TGTGCCAGCAGTGGGGAGTCCTGGTACAATGAGCAGTTCTTC. Translation: CASSGESWYNEQFF.

The J gene is TRBJ1-2, the V gene TRBV2, with a weak D call TRBD1 (5 bases). CDR3 length: 13 residues. Germline V gene data show CDR1 as SNHLY and CDR2 as FYNNEI. The V and J ends lost 6 bases and 5 bases respectively, with 13 bases between them. The CDR3 reads CASSGTEVYGYTF. The CDR3 DNA follows: TGTGCCAGCAGCGGGACTGAGGTTTATGGCTACACCTTC.

This clone has just one count. CDR3 amino acids: CASRARGREETQYF. The CDR3 DNA sequence: TGTGCCAGCAGGGCCCGGGGGAGAGAAGAGACCCAGTACTTC. V usage is TRBV14 and J usage is TRBJ2-5; a possible D gene is TRBD2 (6 bases). Germline CDR1 is SGHDN and CDR2 is FVKESK. The CDR3 extends over 14 amino acids. V was clipped by 6 bases and J by 3 bases, with 14 bases between them.

The chain couples TRBV2 to TRBJ1-1, with D maybe TRBD1 (5 bases). This CDR3 is built from 13 residues. Germline lookup yields CDR1 SNHLY and CDR2 FYNNEI. V shed 4 bases and J shed 5 bases, with 11 bases lying between them. DNA of the CDR3: TGTGCCAGCAGTGGGACCCGGGGGACTGAAGCTTTCTTT. This sequence encodes CASSGTRGTEAFF.

The genes are TRBV2 and TRBJ1-5; D ambiguous. V lost 3 bases and J 0 bases, leaving 9 bases between the germline ends. The germline CDR1 and CDR2 sequences are SNHLY and FYNNEI. The CDR3 consists of 15 residues. As DNA, the CDR3 is TGTGCCAGCAGTGACGAAAGCTTTAGCAATCAGCCCCAGCATTTT. Translating gives CASSDESFSNQPQHF.

The chain combines TRBV5-4 with TRBJ1-1; TRBD1 might be the D (5 bases). This CDR3 spans 14 amino acids. Deletions cut 6 bases from V and 0 bases from J, with 12 bases between. The germline CDR1 and CDR2 sequences are SGHNT and YYREEE (reference sequence). The CDR3: CASTDGGLNTEAFF. CDR3 DNA sequence: TGTGCCAGCACCGACGGGGGACTGAACACTGAAGCTTTCTTT.

CDR3 amino acids: CASGTGPNTGELFF. CDR3 bases: TGTGCCAGCGGTACAGGACCGAACACCGGGGAGCTGTTTTTT. The chain uses TRBV3-1 (or the pseudogene TRBV3-2) and TRBJ2-2, with D perhaps TRBD1 (5 bases). Between the trimmed V and J ends, which lost 8 bases and 0 bases, there was a span of 10 bases. This CDR3 comprises 14 residues. Germline CDR1 and CDR2: LGHDT and YNNKEL (reference sequence).

The V gene is TRBV6-1, the J gene TRBJ2-7, with TRBD1 identical over 9 bases. V dropped 0 bases and J dropped 2; count of bases not matched to a gene: 2. Germline CDR1 reads MNHNS; CDR2 reads SASEGT. This CDR3 spans 15 amino acids. CDR3 in amino acids: CASSEAGTGPYEQYF. The CDR3 coding sequence is TGTGCCAGCAGTGAAGCGGGGACAGGGCCCTACGAGCAGTACTTC.

Comments on this clone: A clone one base away is much larger, so this may be a read error. The identical CDR3 is also encoded by other nucleotide sequences in the sample. The chain has TRBV5-4 and TRBJ1-1; weak D call: TRBD1 (5 bases). The V end lost 4 bases, the J end lost 1 base, and 8 bases lay between the germline ends. CDR1 and CDR2 (germline): SGHNT, YYREEE (reference sequence). This CDR3 has 13 amino acids. The CDR3 DNA follows: TGTGCCAGCAGCCTAGACAGGAACACTGAAGCTTTCTTT. Protein product: CASSLDRNTEAFF.

This chain connects TRBV12-5 to TRBJ1-5; tentative D call: TRBD1 (6 bases). Germline V gene data show CDR1 as LGHNT and CDR2 as FRNRAP. This CDR3 comprises 15 residues. V lost 2 bases, J lost 7 bases, and 15 bases lay in between. The DNA of the CDR3 is TGTGCTAGTGGTTTGCCGCCTTCTGGGGGCCAGCCCCAGCATTTT. Residues: CASGLPPSGGQPQHF.

The V and J genes are TRBV9 and TRBJ2-1, with 8 positions matching TRBD2. The CDR3 covers 15 residues. V was pared by 4 bases and J by 8 bases, with 11 bases of the junction left unmatched. Germline CDR1 reads SGDLS; CDR2 reads YYNGEE. The CDR3 region has the DNA TGTGCCAGCAGCCGGGGGGGGTCGTCGGGTCATGAGCAGTTCTTC. Its protein product is CASSRGGSSGHEQFF.

The J gene is TRBJ1-1, the V gene TRBV2; 7 nucleotides match TRBD1. This CDR3 region has 13 residues. Germline V gives CDR1 SNHLY, CDR2 FYNNEI. Trimming cost V 7 bases and J 1 base; bases outside gene matches: 3. The CDR3 region is CASNTGANTEAFF. The CDR3 nucleotides read TGTGCCAGCAACACAGGGGCGAACACTGAAGCTTTCTTT.

The chain employs TRBV19 and TRBJ2-7; 9 bases line up with TRBD1. In germline, CDR1 is LNHDA, CDR2 SQIVND (reference sequence). The CDR3 length is 14 residues. V was clipped by 6 bases and J by 5 bases; unmatched bases: 8. The CDR3 sequence is CASRGTGGIDEQYF. The CDR3 DNA reads TGTGCCAGTAGGGGAACAGGGGGCATCGACGAGCAGTACTTC.

V usage is TRBV2 and J usage is TRBJ1-5; TRBD1 matches 7 bases. CDR3 length equals 14 residues. Trimming at V came to 6 bases and at J to 4 bases, leaving 6 bases not matched to a gene. Germline lookup yields CDR1 SNHLY and CDR2 FYNNEI. This CDR3 is CASRGPGQNQPQHF. Written as DNA, the CDR3 is TGTGCCAGCAGGGGTCCGGGACAGAATCAGCCCCAGCATTTT.

V usage is TRBV9 and J usage is TRBJ1-1, with D tentatively TRBD1 (5 bases). The CDR3 is made up of 15 amino acids. V lost 6 bases to trimming and J lost 0 bases, with 15 bases between them. CDR1 is SGDLS, CDR2 YYNGEE, per germline. The CDR3 region is CASTPVQAMNTEAFF. The DNA of the CDR3 is TGTGCCAGCACCCCTGTACAGGCCATGAACACTGAAGCTTTCTTT. Full variable domain (remainder filled in from reference TRBV9 and TRBJ1-1): DSGVTQTPKHLITATGQRVTLRCSPRSGDLSVYWYQQSLDQGLQFLIQYYNGEERAKGNILERFSAQQFPDLHSELNLSSLELGDSALYFCASTPVQAMNTEAFFGQGTRLTVV.

Concerning this clone itself: The sample contains more than one DNA sequence encoding this CDR3. The chain is built from TRBV12-3 or TRBV12-4 and TRBJ1-1, with 7 bases lining up with TRBD1. This CDR3 region has 11 residues. Trimming cost V 5 bases and J 8 bases; bases outside gene matches: 2. CDR3 coding DNA: TGTGCCAGCAGTCTCAGGGGGGAAGCTTTCTTT. The encoded protein is CASSLRGEAFF.

V gene TRBV5-6 combines with J gene TRBJ2-7, with no clear D. CDR3 length: 15 residues. V was trimmed by 2 bases and J by 0 bases, leaving 12 bases between them. Germline CDR1 is SGHDT and CDR2 is YYEEEE. The CDR3 loop is CASSFRLLSSYEQYF. As DNA, the CDR3 is TGTGCCAGCAGCTTCAGGTTGCTGAGCTCCTACGAGCAGTACTTC.

The rearrangement links TRBV7-2 to TRBJ1-2; D is perhaps TRBD1 (5 bases). CDR3 length equals 13 residues. Germline V gene data show CDR1 as SGHTA and CDR2 as FQGNSA. Trimming pared 6 bases from V and 7 bases from J, leaving 15 bases between. The CDR3 region is CASRGEFPGGYTF. In DNA, the CDR3 is TGTGCCAGCAGAGGGGAATTTCCCGGTGGCTACACCTTC.

V usage is TRBV6-5 and J usage is TRBJ1-6; D gene uncertain. Germline values: CDR1 MNHEY, CDR2 SVGAGI. CDR3 length equals 15 residues. Between the trimmed V and J ends, which lost 8 bases and 4 bases, there was a span of 15 bases. The CDR3 DNA is TGTGCCAGCCGCCCTACAGATGATTATAATTCACCCCTCCACTTT. It encodes CASRPTDDYNSPLHF.

This rearrangement joins TRBV5-4 to TRBJ1-6, with D possibly TRBD1 on 5 matching bases. The V end lost 0 bases, the J end lost 7 bases, and 5 bases lay between the germline ends. This CDR3 is built from 13 residues. Germline CDR1 and CDR2: SGHNT and YYREEE (reference sequence). CDR3 in DNA: TGTGCCAGCAGCTTGGAGGGGAATTCACCCCTCCACTTT. It is translated as CASSLEGNSPLHF.